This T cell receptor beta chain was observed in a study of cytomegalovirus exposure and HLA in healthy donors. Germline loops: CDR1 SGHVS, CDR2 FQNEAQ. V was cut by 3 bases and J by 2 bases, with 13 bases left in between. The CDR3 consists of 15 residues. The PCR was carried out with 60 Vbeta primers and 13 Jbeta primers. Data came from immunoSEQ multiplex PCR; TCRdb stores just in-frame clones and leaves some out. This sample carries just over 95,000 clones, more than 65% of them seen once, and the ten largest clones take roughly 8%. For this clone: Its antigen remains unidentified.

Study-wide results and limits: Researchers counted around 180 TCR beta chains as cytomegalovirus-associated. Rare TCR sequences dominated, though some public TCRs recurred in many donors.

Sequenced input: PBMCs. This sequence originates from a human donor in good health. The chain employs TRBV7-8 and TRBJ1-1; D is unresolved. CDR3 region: CASSLIGHRNTEAFF. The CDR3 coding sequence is TGTGCCAGCAGCTTGATAGGTCACAGAAACACTGAAGCTTTCTTT.